These T cell receptor beta chains were read from a single sample in a study of PD-1 blockade in classical Hodgkin lymphoma. Clones were read by immunoSEQ multiplex PCR, and TCRdb kept only the in-frame ones, dropping some. This sample has about 39,000 clones, with 77% found just once. This sample comprised peripheral blood mononuclear cells (PBMCs), obtained before the fourth cycle of nivolumab. These receptors all stem from a human donor with classical Hodgkin lymphoma. The CDR3 runs from the conserved cysteine through the conserved F or W. Fields, in order: clone size, J gene, D gene, V gene, CDR3 DNA, CDR3 protein. A D gene is named only where the DNA matches it firmly. A row's size may be missing; if present it is once, few, many or a size class.

once | TRBJ2-1 | NA | TRBV6-5 | TGTGCCAGCAGCCTGGGGTCTGAGCAGTTCTTC | CASSLGSEQFF
few | TRBJ2-5 | NA | TRBV5-8 | TGTGCCAGCAGGATTCACAGGAGCCAAGAGACCCAGTACTTC | CASRIHRSQETQYF
NA | TRBJ2-3 | NA | TRBV4-1 | TGCGCCAGCAGCCAAGAAAGTTTGACAGTCACAGATACGCAGTATTTT | CASSQESLTVTDTQYF
NA | TRBJ2-7 | NA | TRBV2 | TGTGCCAGCCGGCGGCTACTCTCCTACGAGCAGTACTTC | CASRRLLSYEQYF
medium-sized | TRBJ1-5 | TRBD1 | TRBV5-1 | TGCGCCAGCAGCTCCGGGACAGAGAGCAATCAGCCCCAGCATTTT | CASSSGTESNQPQHF
few | TRBJ1-1 | NA | TRBV6-1 | TGTGCCAGCAGTGAATTGTGGGGGGGGTACACTGAAGCTTTCTTT | CASSELWGGYTEAFF
NA | TRBJ2-5 | TRBD1 | TRBV18 | TGTGCCAGCTCACCACAGGGGGCGCTCCAAGAGACCCAGTACTTC | CASSPQGALQETQYF
NA | TRBJ1-1 | TRBD1 | TRBV29-1 | TGCAGCGGGACAGGGGGGATAGGAGAGAACACTGAAGCTTTCTTT | CSGTGGIGENTEAFF
NA | TRBJ1-2 | NA | TRBV18 | TGTGCCAGCTCACCACCTGAGGCGAGTAGGAGGTTATATGGCTACACCTTC | CASSPPEASRRLYGYTF
NA | TRBJ2-3 | TRBD1 | TRBV5-1 | TGCGCCAGCAGCTTGGCGGACAGGACTAGCACAGATACGCAGTATTTT | CASSLADRTSTDTQYF
NA | TRBJ2-1 | NA | TRBV9 | TGTGCCAGCAGCGTCGGGGGCCGGAATGAGCAGTTCTTC | CASSVGGRNEQFF
NA | TRBJ2-1 | TRBD2 | TRBV28 | TGTGCCAGCAGTTTATCTGGACTAGCGGGGTACAATGAGCAGTTCTTC | CASSLSGLAGYNEQFF
NA | TRBJ2-2 | TRBD2 | TRBV7-3 | TGTGCCAGCAGCTCGGGACTAGCGGGGGGCACCGGGGAGCTGTTTTTT | CASSSGLAGGTGELFF
NA | TRBJ1-2 | TRBD1 | TRBV29-1 | TGCAGCGTTGCCGGGACAGGGAACTATGGCTACACCTTC | CSVAGTGNYGYTF
NA | TRBJ2-3 | NA | TRBV30 | TGTGCCTGGAGTGGGGCCACAGATACGCAGTATTTT | CAWSGATDTQYF
NA | TRBJ2-5 | TRBD1 | TRBV5-4 | TGTGCCAGCAGCTTTCGGGGCAGGGGGTCGCAAGAGACCCAGTACTTC | CASSFRGRGSQETQYF
NA | TRBJ1-4 | TRBD1 | TRBV6-5 | TGTGCCAGCAGTCCCGGGACAGGGAGTGAAAAACTGTTTTTT | CASSPGTGSEKLFF
NA | TRBJ1-4 | NA | TRBV4-2 | TGTGCCAGCAGCCAAGATAGTCTCGGGGCTGGAAATGAAAAACTGTTTTTT | CASSQDSLGAGNEKLFF
NA | TRBJ1-2 | TRBD1 | TRBV27 | TGTGCCAGCAGTTTAACAGGGGGCAGGGGCTACACCTTC | CASSLTGGRGYTF
NA | TRBJ2-7 | NA | TRBV5-8 | TGTGCCAGCAGCTTCACAGAAGGCCTGCAGTACTTC | CASSFTEGLQYF
NA | TRBJ2-2 | NA | TRBV25-1 | TGTGCCAGCAGTGGGACAGACGCCACCGGGGAGCTGTTTTTT | CASSGTDATGELFF
few | TRBJ2-1 | TRBD2 | TRBV15 | TGTGCCACCAGCAGAGATGGGACTAGCGGGGCGCACAATGAGCAGTTCTTC | CATSRDGTSGAHNEQFF
NA | TRBJ2-7 | NA | TRBV4-3 | TGCGCCAGCAGCCAAGGTATTAGTTGGGGTAACTACGAGCAGTACTTC | CASSQGISWGNYEQYF
NA | TRBJ2-7 | NA | TRBV19 | TGTGCCAGTAGCCCTATATCCGGCTACGAGCAGTACTTC | CASSPISGYEQYF
NA | TRBJ1-2 | NA | TRBV6-5 | TGTGCCAGCAGAAATCCAGGGTATGGCTACACCTTC | CASRNPGYGYTF
NA | TRBJ1-2 | NA | TRBV12-5 | TGTGCTAGTGGTTTGCCCTGGGAAACACCTAACTATGGCTACACCTTC | CASGLPWETPNYGYTF
few | TRBJ1-2 | NA | TRBV28 | TGTGCCAGCAGTTTCCGCTCGAGGCCTACCCCTAACTATGGCTACACCTTC | CASSFRSRPTPNYGYTF
NA | TRBJ2-2 | NA | TRBV4-1 | TGCGCCAGCAGCCCCCGGGACGGACGAAACACCGGGGAGCTGTTTTTT | CASSPRDGRNTGELFF